A single sample gave rise to the 2 T cell receptor beta chains below, sequenced in a study of blood T cell repertoires in COVID-19. Measured with immunoSEQ multiplex PCR; TCRdb has only the in-frame clones, and not every one. The table shows under 250,000 clones, with 90% to 95% occurring only once. The sample comprised peripheral blood. The source of these receptors is a man in his 60s with COVID-19, enrolled during active disease.

This clone came up once. The chain is built from TRBV4-3 and TRBJ1-4; perhaps TRBD1 as D (5 bases). From germline, CDR1 is LGHNA and CDR2 YSLEER. The CDR3 totals 16 residues. Trimming cost V 1 base and J 2 bases, with 11 bases left between them. Here the CDR3 DNA reads TGCGCCAGCAGCCAAGCTGGCGGGGACACTAATGAAAAACTGTTTTTT. Translation gives CASSQAGGDTNEKLFF.

The rearrangement links TRBV7-8 to TRBJ1-1, with D possibly TRBD1 on 5 matching bases. V was cut by 6 bases and J by 1 base, with 9 bases left in between. Germline V gene lookup returns CDR1 SGHVS and CDR2 FQNEAQ. This CDR3 contains 13 residues. This chain's CDR3 is CASRDTPNTEAFF. The CDR3 DNA reads TGTGCCAGCAGGGACACCCCGAACACTGAAGCTTTCTTT.